The rows below give T cell receptor beta chains drawn from one sample of a study of blood T cell repertoires in COVID-19. TCRdb keeps only in-frame clones here, not all; method: immunoSEQ multiplex PCR. Altogether approximately 81,000 clones are present, 82% being singletons, with the ten largest covering around 6.9%. Sequenced sample: peripheral blood. The receptors were gathered from a human donor in a cohort sampled during active COVID-19. Both conserved end residues are part of each CDR3. A D gene is named only where the DNA matches it firmly. The size field is filled for only some rows; it gives once, few, many or a size class.

j_gene: TRBJ1-2
v_gene: TRBV7-2
abundance: NA
d_gene: TRBD1
CDR3aa: CASSSSRGSRLNYGYTF
CDR3nt: TGTGCCAGCAGTTCTAGCAGGGGGTCTCGCCTTAACTATGGCTACACCTTC

j_gene: TRBJ1-1
v_gene: TRBV19
abundance: NA
d_gene: NA
CDR3aa: CASRSRVSEAFF
CDR3nt: TGTGCCAGTAGAAGCAGGGTATCTGAAGCTTTCTTT

j_gene: TRBJ1-2
v_gene: TRBV5-4
abundance: NA
d_gene: TRBD1
CDR3aa: CASSSTRDSPNYGYTF
CDR3nt: TGTGCCAGCAGCTCAACGCGGGACAGTCCTAACTATGGCTACACCTTC

j_gene: TRBJ2-2
v_gene: TRBV5-1
abundance: NA
d_gene: TRBD2
CDR3aa: CASSLPSGGDTGELFF
CDR3nt: TGCGCCAGCAGCTTGCCCAGCGGGGGCGACACCGGGGAGCTGTTTTTT

j_gene: TRBJ2-7
v_gene: TRBV2
abundance: NA
d_gene: NA
CDR3aa: CASSRQISYEQYF
CDR3nt: TGTGCCAGCAGTAGACAGATTTCCTACGAGCAGTACTTC

j_gene: TRBJ1-5
v_gene: TRBV4-1
abundance: NA
d_gene: NA
CDR3aa: CASSHDIASAGGNQPQHF
CDR3nt: TGCGCCAGCAGCCATGATATAGCATCCGCAGGGGGCAATCAGCCCCAGCATTTT

j_gene: TRBJ2-7
v_gene: TRBV2
abundance: NA
d_gene: NA
CDR3aa: CANRKQGPYEQYF
CDR3nt: TGTGCCAACCGAAAACAGGGTCCCTACGAGCAGTACTTC

j_gene: TRBJ1-5
v_gene: TRBV11-1
abundance: NA
d_gene: TRBD1
CDR3aa: CASSRTGGQPQHF
CDR3nt: TGTGCCAGCAGCCGGACAGGGGGTCAGCCCCAGCATTTT

j_gene: TRBJ2-1
v_gene: TRBV30
abundance: NA
d_gene: TRBD2
CDR3aa: CAWTTAGGQSSYNEQFF
CDR3nt: TGTGCCTGGACAACAGCGGGGGGCCAGAGCTCCTACAATGAGCAGTTCTTC

j_gene: TRBJ2-7
v_gene: TRBV6-1
abundance: few
d_gene: NA
CDR3aa: CASSEGRQRGYEQYF
CDR3nt: TGTGCCAGCAGTGAAGGGAGACAAAGGGGTTACGAGCAGTACTTC

j_gene: TRBJ2-3
v_gene: TRBV5-1
abundance: NA
d_gene: TRBD1
CDR3aa: CASSTGTGGADTQYF
CDR3nt: TGCGCCAGCAGCACAGGGACAGGGGGTGCAGATACGCAGTATTTT

j_gene: TRBJ1-5
v_gene: TRBV27
abundance: NA
d_gene: NA
CDR3aa: CASSRALGQPQHF
CDR3nt: TGTGCCAGCAGCAGGGCTTTGGGGCAGCCCCAGCATTTT

j_gene: TRBJ1-3
v_gene: TRBV6-6
abundance: NA
d_gene: TRBD1
CDR3aa: CASSYSRDRDGNTIYF
CDR3nt: TGTGCCAGCAGTTACTCCCGGGACAGGGATGGAAACACCATATATTTT

j_gene: TRBJ2-1
v_gene: TRBV2
abundance: few
d_gene: NA
CDR3aa: CASSGPELFEQFF
CDR3nt: TGTGCCAGCAGTGGCCCCGAACTGTTCGAGCAGTTCTTC

j_gene: TRBJ1-4
v_gene: TRBV19
abundance: NA
d_gene: NA
CDR3aa: CASSMEGTNEKLFF
CDR3nt: TGTGCCAGTAGTATGGAGGGAACTAATGAAAAACTGTTTTTT

j_gene: TRBJ1-6
v_gene: TRBV5-4
abundance: NA
d_gene: NA
CDR3aa: CASSLQGRNSPLHF
CDR3nt: TGTGCCAGCAGCTTGCAGGGAAGGAATTCACCCCTCCACTTT

j_gene: TRBJ1-6
v_gene: TRBV3-1/TRBV3-2
abundance: NA
d_gene: NA
CDR3aa: CASSPVRNSPLHF
CDR3nt: TGTGCCAGCAGCCCGGTGAGGAATTCACCCCTCCACTTT

j_gene: TRBJ1-2
v_gene: TRBV11-2
abundance: NA
d_gene: NA
CDR3aa: CASSLAPTGNTF
CDR3nt: TGTGCCAGCAGCTTAGCCCCGACGGGTAATACCTTC

j_gene: TRBJ1-2
v_gene: TRBV7-2
abundance: NA
d_gene: NA
CDR3aa: CASSLAHRVNYGYTF
CDR3nt: TGTGCCAGCAGCTTAGCGCACAGGGTTAACTATGGCTACACCTTC

j_gene: TRBJ2-5
v_gene: TRBV27
abundance: NA
d_gene: NA
CDR3aa: CASSWRRYLNCETQYF
CDR3nt: TGTGCCAGCAGTTGGCGGAGGTACCTAAATTGCGAGACCCAGTACTTC

j_gene: TRBJ2-7
v_gene: TRBV13
abundance: NA
d_gene: TRBD1
CDR3aa: CASSFARGQGAYEQYF
CDR3nt: TGTGCCAGCAGCTTCGCGAGAGGGCAGGGGGCTTACGAGCAGTACTTC

j_gene: TRBJ1-5
v_gene: TRBV10-3
abundance: NA
d_gene: NA
CDR3aa: CAISEARVGNQPQHF
CDR3nt: TGTGCCATCAGTGAGGCCCGGGTAGGCAATCAGCCCCAGCATTTT